One T cell receptor beta chain is described in this entry. Antigen unknown. This record belongs to a study of shared clonotypes between healthy human individuals. CDR3 length: 14 amino acids. Germline CDR1 SGHTA, CDR2 FQGNSA. Trimming cost V 4 bases and J 0 bases, with 7 bases left between them. Terminally differentiated effector memory CD45RA+ cells were left out of the naive CD8 fraction, which was CD45RO-negative and positively selected for CCR7. Splitting of each subset's genomic DNA was done evenly across several immunoSEQ plates. Measured with immunoSEQ multiplex PCR; TCRdb has only the in-frame clones, and not every one. Here the sample spans millions of clones, about 95% being singletons. Study-level points and caveats: Few donors limited the genetic and exposure-history diversity represented. Sharing of clonotypes among donors was expected to vary with sequencing depth.

This chain links TRBV7-2 with TRBJ1-3, with unresolved D. Input material: naive CD8+ T cells sorted from blood. The clonotype was recovered from a man aged 18 to 30 in good health. The DNA of the CDR3 is TGTGCCAGCAGCTCCCCGGGCTCTGGAAACACCATATATTTT. Protein sequence: CASSSPGSGNTIYF.